The 6 T cell receptor beta chains below come from one sample, sequenced in a study of graft-versus-host responses after intestinal transplantation. The method was immunoSEQ multiplex PCR; TCRdb's version includes in-frame clones alone and lacks a portion of them. This sample carries approximately 15,000 clones, around 42% of them seen once, and the ten largest clones take over 3%. CFSE-labeled responder cells (around 200,000) were plated with around 200,000 irradiated, violet-dye-labeled stimulator cells. This sample comprised alloreactive CD8+ T cells from a mixed lymphocyte reaction culture, obtained before intestinal transplant. Sample subset: CFSE-low proliferating T cells sorted from roughly 6-day pre-transplant mixed lymphocyte reaction (GvH or HvG direction). Receptors originate from a human patient who received an intestinal transplant.

The V gene is TRBV18, the J gene TRBJ2-7; D is tentatively TRBD1 or TRBD2 (5 bases each). The CDR3 contains 14 residues. In germline, CDR1 is KGHSH, CDR2 LQKENI. Trimming cost V 2 bases and J 3 bases, with 11 bases left between them. The CDR3 here is CASSPSRAGYEQYF. CDR3 nucleotide sequence: TGTGCCAGCTCACCAAGCAGGGCGGGCTACGAGCAGTACTTC.

V gene TRBV27 combines with J gene TRBJ2-3; D is unresolved. Germline V gene sequence: CDR1 MNHEY, CDR2 SMNVEV (reference sequence). CDR3 size: 16 residues. The V end was cut by 0 bases, the J end by 4 bases, with 14 bases between. In DNA, the CDR3 is TGTGCCAGCAGTTTATCGTCTAGAGAACTCCCAGATACGCAGTATTTT. Translation: CASSLSSRELPDTQYF.

In its sample, this clone was seen once. The J gene is TRBJ2-5, the V gene TRBV5-1, with 7 bases fitting TRBD1. After removal of 5 bases from V and 4 bases from J, the junction contained 5 bases not matched to a gene. The CDR3 spans 13 residues. Germline CDR1 and CDR2: SGHRS and YFSETQ. The CDR3 DNA follows: TGCGCCAGCAGGCAGGGGGTAAGAGAGACCCAGTACTTC. Encoded protein: CASRQGVRETQYF.

The rearrangement links TRBV7-6 to TRBJ2-1; D unclear. Trimming took off 2 bases at V and 1 base at J, with 3 bases between the two ends. The germline V gene has CDR1 SGHVS and CDR2 FNYEAQ. The CDR3 is made up of 13 amino acids. This CDR3 reads CASSLSSYNEQFF. The CDR3 nucleotides are TGTGCCAGCAGCTTATCGTCCTACAATGAGCAGTTCTTC.

This clone is medium-sized (0.01 to 0.1%) by share. The V and J genes are TRBV13 and TRBJ2-7; D ambiguous. Germline CDR1 reads PRHDT; CDR2 reads FYEKMQ (reference sequence). Trimming removed 0 bases from V and 0 bases from J, with 9 bases in between. CDR3 length equals 15 residues. The CDR3 reads CASSLGGTLSYEQYF. The CDR3 DNA is TGTGCCAGCAGCTTAGGGGGCACCCTCTCCTACGAGCAGTACTTC.

In nucleotides, the CDR3 is TGTGCCAGAAGCTTGGAGGCAGGGAGGTACGAGCAGTACTTC. It encodes CARSLEAGRYEQYF. V is TRBV5-3 and J is TRBJ2-7; perhaps TRBD2 as D (6 bases). TRBV5-3 is filed as an ORF, its function uncertain. The CDR3 is made up of 14 amino acids. The ends were cut back, 0 bases at V and 4 bases at J, with 11 bases in the middle.